The source of this T cell receptor beta chain is a study of OX40 agonist ivuxolimab in advanced cancers. At the level of the study: Anti-PD-1, anti-PD-L1 or anti-CTLA-4 therapy given earlier was allowed, and approximately 43% had some.

Remarks on this clone: What it binds is not known.

The table came from immunoSEQ multiplex PCR; TCRdb's copy has only in-frame clones and leaves some out. The table lists under 50,000 clones, more than 60% of them singletons. V was clipped by 0 bases and J by 3 bases, with 12 bases between them. Germline V CDR1 and CDR2: SGHTA, FQGNSA. This CDR3 contains 16 residues. Whole-study findings and limits: People who partly responded at 0.1-3.0 mg/kg had some of the least clonal expansion seen.

The chain joins TRBV7-2 to TRBJ1-3; D may be TRBD1 (5 bases). The source was CD4+ or CD8+ T cells sorted from blood, collected in a trial of the OX40 agonist ivuxolimab. This sequence was found in an adult with an advanced solid tumor such as melanoma, head and neck, liver or kidney cancer. In DNA form, the CDR3 reads TGTGCCAGCAGCTTAGCGAGTGACAGAGGTGGAAACACCATATATTTT. This translates into CASSLASDRGGNTIYF.